This TCR beta chain was observed in a study of beta chain features in type 1 diabetes (dated by TCRdb to between 2018 and 2020). Context from the whole study: No differences in mean age, gender distribution, total cell number or subset yield were found between patients and healthy donors. A total of under 120,000,000 sorted cells were examined across all samples, and RNA yield correlated strongly with the number of cells per subset. Whereas all 30 or so donors provided naive and central memory subsets, regulatory and stem cell-like memory subsets were isolated from just 8 patients and about 8 healthy donors. In the study, recently diagnosed type 1 diabetes patients and matched healthy donors were compared on the TCRB repertoires of their sorted circulating CD4+ T cell subsets. General conclusions and limits of the study: Type 1 diabetes patients showed a moderate but significant shortening of TCRB CDR3 length in all four CD4+ subsets. PCR might favor shorter templates, but patient and control samples were amplified and corrected together, so any skew would affect both groups equally. HLA sub-analyses involved small numbers of individuals, so any influence of HLA type on TCRB rearrangement remained unresolved. The naive, central memory and regulatory TCRB repertoires appeared to resemble one another more closely among patients than among healthy donors. Because cDNA rather than genomic DNA was sequenced, highly expressing activated cells could have been over-represented, although no difference in activation and CD3 levels was found between groups. At VDJ recombination sites, patients with type 1 diabetes made fewer insertions and deleted more nucleotides, a pattern implying thymic rearrangement abnormalities.

A single peripheral blood draw of approximately 110 mL on average was collected from each donor into heparinised tubes. Naive, central memory, regulatory and stem cell-like memory CD4+ T cells were sorted on a BD FACSAria II using a panel including CD45RO, CCR7, CD25, CD127, CD95 and CD27. All sorted populations exceeded 95% purity. PBMCs were isolated right away by Lymphoprep density gradient centrifugation and were stained directly, without culture. So that batch effects would be minimized, each experiment stained and sorted samples in pairs, pairing one healthy donor with one patient. The entire amount of isolated RNA was reverse transcribed using the High Capacity cDNA Reverse Transcription Kit, so the sequenced TCRB transcripts were expressed ones. Deep immunoSEQ sequencing was performed on naive, central memory and regulatory T cell samples, with an average of roughly 3.6 million total reads per sample. Sorted cells were lysed in RLT buffer, and RNA was extracted using DNase-treated RNeasy Micro or Mini kits according to cell number. Each cell subset was processed separately to prevent cross-contamination, with patient and healthy donor samples processed together. The immunoSEQ multiplex PCR was used to amplify TCRB sequences from cDNA, generating 87-bp fragments that spanned the CDR3 region. Amplicons were sequenced on the Illumina HiSeq platform. The original methods were these. PCR bias was corrected computationally using synthetic template baselines, and reads within Hamming distance 2 were collapsed, with unmergeable singletons discarded. Reads were aligned against IMGT so that V, D and J genes, CDR3 length and insertions or deletions at six rearrangement sites could be assigned. Clonotype counts were normalized to sorted cell number within each subset before computing true diversity and Gini coefficients with the tcR R package. The overlap coefficient, calculated on TCRB nucleotide sequences, was used to quantify repertoire sharing. What TCRdb holds here is the immuneACCESS table cut down to in-frame rearrangements. Part of the clones is not present; checked against another copy, under half of the missing clones reflect an unresolved V gene, and the others are unexplained. For V, J and clone size, that table is used; D and trimming come from the DNA. The sample table shows around 340,000 clones, and approximately 10% are seen once. 0.9% to 1.1% of the sample is taken by the ten largest.

Trimming removed 7 bases from V and 7 bases from J; the gene matches leave 14 bases unexplained. Reading from cysteine to phenylalanine, the CDR3 counts 15 amino acids. The sequence is cut down to CDR3 DNA, 45 bases in frame from base 1. CDR1 and CDR2 are read off the germline V gene as SQVTM and ANQGSEA. Of note for this clone: Its antigen specificity is not known. No much larger clone is present one base from it, and per-base qualities are unavailable.

The rearrangement combines TRBV29-1 with TRBJ2-1, with TRBD1 matching 9 junction bases. Source material: central memory CD4+ T cells from blood. The receptor's source is a man aged 25-45 years with type 1 diabetes. The DNA sequence follows: TGCAGCGGCCACCGGGACAGGGTCTTATCAAATGAGCAGTTCTTC. Its translation is CSGHRDRVLSNEQFF.